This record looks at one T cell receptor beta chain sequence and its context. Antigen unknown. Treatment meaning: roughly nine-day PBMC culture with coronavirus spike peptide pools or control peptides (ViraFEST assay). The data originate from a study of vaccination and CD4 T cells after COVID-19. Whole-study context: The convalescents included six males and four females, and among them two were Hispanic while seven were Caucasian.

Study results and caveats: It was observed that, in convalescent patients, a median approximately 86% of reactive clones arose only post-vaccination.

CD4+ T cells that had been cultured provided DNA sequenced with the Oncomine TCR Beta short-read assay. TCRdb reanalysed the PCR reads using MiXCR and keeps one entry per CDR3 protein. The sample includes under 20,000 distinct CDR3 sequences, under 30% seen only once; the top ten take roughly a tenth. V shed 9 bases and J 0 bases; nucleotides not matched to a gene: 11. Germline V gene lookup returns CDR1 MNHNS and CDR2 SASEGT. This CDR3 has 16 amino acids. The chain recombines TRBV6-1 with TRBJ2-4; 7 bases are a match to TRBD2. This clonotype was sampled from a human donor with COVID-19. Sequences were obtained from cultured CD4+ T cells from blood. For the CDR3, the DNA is TGTGCCAGTGTCCACCCAGCGGGGCTAGCCAAAAACATTCAGTACTTC. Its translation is CASVHPAGLAKNIQYF.